The 32 T cell receptor beta chains in this list originate from one sample, sequenced in a study of cytomegalovirus exposure and HLA in healthy donors. Use of 60 Vbeta and 13 Jbeta primers characterized the PCR. Here immunoSEQ multiplex PCR was the method, and the copy in TCRdb shows in-frame clones only, minus some. Its table lists about 210,000 clones. The sample comprised PBMCs. The origin of the receptors is a woman under 40 in good health and CMV-seropositive.

CDR3 bases: TGTGCCAGCAGTTACGCGCCGGTTGGAGATACGCAGTATTTT. Protein: CASSYAPVGDTQYF. The J gene is TRBJ2-3, the V gene TRBV6-5; D is ambiguous. V lost 2 bases, J lost 5 bases, and 11 bases lay in between. Germline V gives CDR1 MNHEY, CDR2 SVGAGI. This CDR3 has 14 amino acids.

The chain joins TRBV19 to TRBJ2-7; 9 bases match TRBD1. The germline gives CDR1 LNHDA, CDR2 SQIVND (reference sequence). The CDR3 totals 14 residues. V gave up 3 bases and J gave up 2 bases; unmatched junction bases: 2. The CDR3 region is CASSITGGPYEQYF. The CDR3 bases are TGTGCCAGTAGTATCACAGGGGGCCCCTACGAGCAGTACTTC. Full variable domain (outside the CDR3, taken from reference TRBV19 and TRBJ2-7): DGGITQSPKYLFRKEGQNVTLSCEQNLNHDAMYWYRQDPGQGLRLIYYSQIVNDFQKGDIAEGYSVSREKKESFPLTVTSAQKNPTAFYLCASSITGGPYEQYFGPGTRLTVT.

CDR3 nucleotides: TGTGCCAGAAGCGCAACAGGGGACCAAAACTATGGCTACACCTTC. This encodes CARSATGDQNYGYTF. The chain is built from TRBV7-5 and TRBJ1-2; the table names TRBD1, a call not compared with the DNA. TRBV7-5 is labeled a pseudogene. This CDR3 region has 15 residues.

In the case of this clone: Other DNA sequences from this sample encode an identical CDR3 as well. The chain carries TRBV2 and TRBJ1-5, with D possibly matching TRBD1 (6 bases). The CDR3 runs to 15 residues. Trimming cost V 6 bases and J 0 bases, with 12 bases left between them. Germline V gene lookup returns CDR1 SNHLY and CDR2 FYNNEI. The CDR3 DNA reads as TGTGCCAGCAGGCAGACAGGATATAGCAATCAGCCCCAGCATTTT. Translation gives CASRQTGYSNQPQHF.

Concerning this clone: Other DNA sequences in the same sample also yield this CDR3. The chain is built from TRBV18 and TRBJ2-3; D gene unclear. The CDR3 has 13 amino acids. V was pared by 3 bases and J by 0 bases, with 4 bases between. Germline V gives CDR1 KGHSH, CDR2 LQKENI. The CDR3 sequence is CASSPPSTDTQYF. As DNA, the CDR3 is TGTGCCAGCTCACCCCCGAGCACAGATACGCAGTATTTT. Full variable domain (missing parts from reference TRBV18 and TRBJ2-3): NAGVMQNPRHLVRRRGQEARLRCSPMKGHSHVYWYRQLPEEGLKFMVYLQKENIIDESGMPKERFSAEFPKEGPSILRIQQVVRGDSAAYFCASSPPSTDTQYFGPGTRLTVL.

The V gene is TRBV9, the J gene TRBJ1-2, with TRBD1 as a possible D gene (6 bases). The CDR3 contains 12 residues. CDR1 SGDLS and CDR2 YYNGEE come from the germline V gene. Trimming pared 7 bases from V and 8 bases from J, leaving 15 bases between. The CDR3 region is CASSRRGGGYTF. As DNA, the CDR3 is TGTGCCAGCTCTCGACGAGGGGGAGGCTACACCTTC.

The CDR3: CASTLGGLQGVGGYTF. CDR3 nucleotide sequence: TGTGCCAGCACCTTAGGGGGATTACAGGGGGTCGGTGGCTACACCTTC. This chain links TRBV28 with TRBJ1-2; 8 bases match TRBD1. V shed 7 bases and J 7 bases; nucleotides not matched to a gene: 17. Looked up from germline, CDR1 is MDHEN and CDR2 is SYDVKM. The CDR3 is 16 amino acids.

The V and J genes are TRBV2 and TRBJ1-6, with a weak D call TRBD1 (5 bases). The CDR3 has 12 residues. Germline values: CDR1 SNHLY, CDR2 FYNNEI. Trimming pared 6 bases from V and 9 bases from J, leaving 9 bases between. The CDR3 sequence is CASRRGGSPLHF. CDR3 sequence (DNA): TGTGCCAGCAGACGGGGGGGTTCACCCCTCCACTTT.

This chain joins TRBV27 and TRBJ1-1, with a tentative D call TRBD1 (5 bases). The V and J ends lost 6 bases and 6 bases respectively, with 17 bases between them. The CDR3 consists of 14 residues. CDR1 is MNHEY and CDR2 is SMNVEV in the germline V gene (reference sequence). CDR3 amino acids: CASRVISGVAEAFF. The DNA of the CDR3 is TGTGCCAGCAGGGTTATCTCGGGGGTTGCTGAAGCTTTCTTT.

This rearrangement joins TRBV10-2 to TRBJ1-6; the D gene is possibly TRBD1 (6 bases). The ends were cut back, 9 bases at V and 2 bases at J, with 41 bases in the middle. Germline V gene data show CDR1 as WSHSY and CDR2 as SAAADI. This CDR3 region has 24 residues. The DNA for the CDR3 is TGCGCCAGTCCTTCGTCCCAAAACGTACAGGGCCTAAAGAGCTCCACGCCCTATAATTCACCCCTCCACTTT. It specifies CASPSSQNVQGLKSSTPYNSPLHF.

In the case of this clone: The same CDR3 arises from other DNA sequences in this sample as well. This chain uses TRBV19 with TRBJ2-7; TRBD1 aligns across 8 bases. The V segment lost 1 base and the J segment 3 bases; nucleotides outside the gene matches: 2. The CDR3 has 14 amino acids. Germline V lookup: CDR1 LNHDA, CDR2 SQIVND (reference sequence). CDR3 loop: CASSIGGQDYEQYF. In DNA, the CDR3 is TGTGCCAGTAGTATAGGGGGACAGGACTACGAGCAGTACTTC.

About this clone itself: Other DNA sequences in this specimen translate into the identical CDR3. The chain is built from TRBV19 and TRBJ2-2, with 10 bases that match TRBD1. V was clipped by 3 bases and J by 7 bases; unmatched bases: 5. The germline V gene encodes CDR1 LNHDA and CDR2 SQIVND (reference sequence). The CDR3 loop spans 15 amino acids. The CDR3 nucleotides read TGTGCCAGTAGTATTGACAGGGGGCGAGGCGGGGAGCTGTTTTTT. It codes for CASSIDRGRGGELFF.

V usage is TRBV5-1 and J usage is TRBJ2-1, with 11 positions matching TRBD1. The germline CDR1 and CDR2 sequences are SGHRS and YFSETQ. The V and J ends lost 7 bases and 7 bases, in that order; junction bases with no gene match: 10. The CDR3 totals 15 residues. The CDR3 here is CASRPGQGGKNEQFF. For the CDR3, the DNA is TGCGCCAGCCGCCCGGGACAGGGGGGAAAAAATGAGCAGTTCTTC.

The chain carries TRBV6-1 and TRBJ1-1, with 8 positions matching TRBD1. Germline CDR1 is MNHNS and CDR2 is SASEGT. V trimming: 6 bases; J trimming: 6 bases; junction bases outside the gene matches: 9. The CDR3 is 14 amino acids. CDR3 residues: CASSLGQGRAEAFF. The CDR3 nucleotides read TGTGCCAGCAGCCTTGGACAGGGACGAGCTGAAGCTTTCTTT.

This chain joins TRBV7-7 and TRBJ2-5; possibly TRBD1 for D (5 bases). The CDR3 runs to 15 residues. Germline CDR1 is SSHAT and CDR2 is FNYEAQ (reference sequence). Trimming took 1 base from V and 2 from J, leaving 11 bases between them. The CDR3 reads CASSLGVQGQETQYF. CDR3 DNA sequence: TGTGCCAGCAGCTTAGGAGTCCAGGGTCAAGAGACCCAGTACTTC.

The V call is TRBV5-1, the J call TRBJ1-6; TRBD1 matches at 11 bases. This CDR3 has 16 amino acids. V was pared by 5 bases and J by 6 bases, with 7 bases of the junction left unmatched. From germline, CDR1 is SGHRS and CDR2 YFSETQ. The CDR3 DNA follows: TGCGCCAGCAGTGATGGACAGGGGGCAATTAATTCACCCCTCCACTTT. Translated: CASSDGQGAINSPLHF.

The chain employs TRBV4-1 and TRBJ1-5, with 7 bases that match TRBD1. Germline CDR1 and CDR2: MGHRA and YSYEKL. V shed 3 bases and J 1 base; nucleotides not matched to a gene: 9. This CDR3 is built from 17 residues. For the CDR3, the DNA is TGCGCCAGCAGCCAGATACAGGGGCGAGGAAGCAATCAGCCCCAGCATTTT. Its protein is CASSQIQGRGSNQPQHF.

The chain combines TRBV5-1 with TRBJ1-1; no clear D gene. Trimming stripped 0 bases from V and 1 base from J, with 10 bases between. This CDR3 has 15 amino acids. Per the germline V gene, CDR1 is SGHRS and CDR2 is YFSETQ. CDR3 sequence reads: CASSLGRSPNTEAFF. The CDR3 region has the DNA TGCGCCAGCAGCTTGGGGAGGTCCCCGAACACTGAAGCTTTCTTT.

The J gene is TRBJ2-7, the V gene TRBV27; no clear D. Germline assignment: CDR1 MNHEY and CDR2 SMNVEV (reference sequence). The CDR3 runs to 14 residues. With 0 bases removed from V and 3 bases from J, the gap between germline ends came to 9 bases. CDR3 nucleotides: TGTGCCAGCAGTTTATCGGCCTTCTTCTACGAGCAGTACTTC. Translation gives CASSLSAFFYEQYF.

The genes are TRBV25-1 and TRBJ1-2, with D unresolved. V dropped 1 base and J dropped 6 bases, with 15 bases sitting between them. The CDR3 has 15 amino acids. Looked up from germline, CDR1 is MGHDK and CDR2 is SYGVNS. CDR3 nucleotide sequence: TGTGCCAGCAGTGAATGGGAGGACCTCAGTAATGGCTACACCTTC. Amino acid sequence: CASSEWEDLSNGYTF.

The rearrangement uses TRBV10-1 and TRBJ1-3; possible D gene TRBD1, 5 bases. Germline CDR1 and CDR2: WNHNN and SYGVQD (reference sequence). This CDR3 is built from 16 residues. The ends were cut back, 1 base at V and 2 bases at J, with 12 bases in the middle. The CDR3 bases are TGCGCCAGCAGTGAGTATGGGGCCAGCGCTGGAAACACCATATATTTT. It specifies CASSEYGASAGNTIYF.

The V and J genes are TRBV9 and TRBJ1-6, with TRBD1 matching over 9 bases. Germline-derived CDR1 and CDR2 are SGDLS and YYNGEE. The CDR3 has 14 residues. With V trimmed by 3 bases and J by 9 bases, 4 bases remained unmatched. CDR3 DNA sequence: TGTGCCAGCAGCGAGGGACAGGGAAGTTCACCCCTCCACTTT. Residues: CASSEGQGSSPLHF.

The J gene is TRBJ2-3, the V gene TRBV5-6; D possibly corresponds to TRBD2 (7 bases). Trimming stripped 2 bases from V and 4 bases from J, with 14 bases between. CDR1 and CDR2 (germline): SGHDT, YYEEEE. CDR3 length equals 15 residues. The CDR3 is CASSFYRGGADTQYF. The CDR3 DNA reads as TGTGCCAGCAGCTTCTATAGGGGGGGCGCAGATACGCAGTATTTT. The entire variable domain, with the rest obtained from reference TRBV5-6 and TRBJ2-3, is as follows: DAGVTQSPTHLIKTRGQQVTLRCSPKSGHDTVSWYQQALGQGPQFIFQYYEEEERQRGNFPDRFSGHQFPNYSSELNVNALLLGDSALYLCASSFYRGGADTQYFGPGTRLTVL.

This chain connects TRBV7-8 to TRBJ2-1; perhaps TRBD1 as D (5 bases). Trimming took 4 bases from V and 3 from J, leaving 16 bases between them. The CDR3 sequence is 16 residues long. Germline lookup yields CDR1 SGHVS and CDR2 FQNEAQ. The CDR3 DNA reads TGTGCCAGCAGCTCCAGGGTGGCATCCGGCTACAATGAGCAGTTCTTC. This encodes CASSSRVASGYNEQFF.

The rearrangement links TRBV4-2 to TRBJ1-4, with TRBD1 as a possible D gene (5 bases). The germline V gene has CDR1 LGHNA and CDR2 YNFKEQ. Deletions cut 4 bases from V and 6 bases from J, with 27 bases between. This CDR3 has 19 residues. The CDR3 region has the DNA TGTGCCAGCAGCCGACCCTCCAACAAGTGGCAGGGAATGGATGAAAAACTGTTTTTT. Encoded protein: CASSRPSNKWQGMDEKLFF.

V usage is TRBV4-3 and J usage is TRBJ1-1, with D perhaps TRBD1 (5 bases). V was pared by 0 bases and J by 4 bases, with 12 bases between. The CDR3 covers 15 residues. Per germline, CDR1 LGHNA and CDR2 YSLEER. The CDR3 nucleotides read TGCGCCAGCAGCCAAGATTTGGGGGGTTTCACTGAAGCTTTCTTT. Translation gives CASSQDLGGFTEAFF.

The chain links TRBV11-2 to TRBJ2-7, with TRBD1 matching over 8 bases. With 5 bases clipped from V and 2 bases from J, the junction kept 5 bases outside the gene matches. The CDR3 length is 14 residues. Germline-derived CDR1 and CDR2 are SGHAT and FQNNGV. CDR3 sequence reads: CASSNRDRPYEQYF. Here the CDR3 DNA reads TGTGCCAGCAGCAATCGGGACAGGCCCTACGAGCAGTACTTC. Full variable domain (remainder filled in from reference TRBV11-2 and TRBJ2-7): EAGVAQSPRYKIIEKRQSVAFWCNPISGHATLYWYQQILGQGPKLLIQFQNNGVVDDSQLPKDRFSAERLKGVDSTLKIQPAKLEDSAVYLCASSNRDRPYEQYFGPGTRLTVT.

This sequence joins TRBV6-6 and TRBJ1-2; D gene uncertain. V lost 0 bases and J 6 bases, leaving 11 bases between the germline ends. This CDR3 spans 14 amino acids. Germline V gene data show CDR1 as MNHNY and CDR2 as SVGAGI (reference sequence). CDR3 amino acids: CASSYSRGNHGYTF. The CDR3 coding sequence is TGTGCCAGCAGTTACTCGCGGGGAAACCATGGCTACACCTTC.

This rearrangement joins TRBV15 to TRBJ2-7; D is perhaps TRBD1 (6 bases). The germline V gene encodes CDR1 LNHNV and CDR2 YYDKDF (reference sequence). The CDR3 loop spans 13 amino acids. V lost 5 bases and J 5 bases, leaving 13 bases between the germline ends. DNA of the CDR3: TGTGCCACCAGCCTCATACAGGGCCACGAGCAGTACTTC. Translation: CATSLIQGHEQYF.

The genes are TRBV7-9 and TRBJ2-1, with D possibly matching TRBD1 (6 bases). With 4 bases removed from V and 8 bases from J, the gap between germline ends came to 12 bases. The CDR3 covers 13 residues. Per the germline V gene, CDR1 is SEHNR and CDR2 is FQNEAQ (reference sequence). The CDR3 region is CASSSFRGDEQFF. The CDR3 DNA reads TGTGCCAGCAGCTCTTTCAGGGGCGATGAGCAGTTCTTC. The full variable domain, its missing parts supplied by reference TRBV7-9 and TRBJ2-1, is DTGVSQNPRHKITKRGQNVTFRCDPISEHNRLYWYRQTLGQGPEFLTYFQNEAQLEKSRLLSDRFSAERPKGSFSTLEIQRTEQGDSAMYLCASSSFRGDEQFFGPGTRLTVL.

The V call is TRBV28, the J call TRBJ2-7; 7 bases line up with TRBD2. V lost 7 bases and J lost 0; bases outside the gene matches: 6. Germline assignment: CDR1 MDHEN and CDR2 SYDVKM. The CDR3 has 14 residues. CDR3 nucleotides: TGTGCCAGCACTCGTCTAGCGGCCTCCTACGAGCAGTACTTC. The encoded protein is CASTRLAASYEQYF.

As regards this clone: A junction boundary mismatches the germline segment, possibly from a read error. This chain joins TRBV9 and TRBJ2-7; possibly TRBD1 for D (6 bases). The CDR3 loop spans 13 amino acids. The germline V gene encodes CDR1 SGDLS and CDR2 YYNGEE. This CDR3 reads CASSTNVGGRPDF. Written as DNA, the CDR3 is TGTGCCAGCAGCACCAACGTTGGGGGCCGCCCAGACTTC.